This section outlines one TCR beta chain sequence together with its context. Use of 60 Vbeta and 13 Jbeta primers characterized the PCR. The repertoire was sequenced with immunoSEQ multiplex PCR; TCRdb's copy has only in-frame clones and lacks some. This repertoire includes fewer than 45,000 clones. These data come from a study of cytomegalovirus exposure and HLA in healthy donors. About the research overall: Most genotyped donors, about 81% of about 360, had Caucasian-associated genetic ancestry.

The CDR3 has 15 residues. The V and J ends lost 5 bases and 5 bases, in that order; junction bases with no gene match: 9. The germline V gene has CDR1 SGHRS and CDR2 YFSETQ. These donors, healthy bone marrow donors, were studied. The chain has TRBV5-1 and TRBJ2-5, with TRBD2 identical over 10 bases. The source of this sequence is a woman aged 25 to 45 in good health and CMV-seronegative. The sequencing sample was made of PBMCs. For the CDR3, the DNA is TGCGCCAGCAGTACAGCGGGAGGGCCGGGGGAGACCCAGTACTTC. It codes for CASSTAGGPGETQYF.